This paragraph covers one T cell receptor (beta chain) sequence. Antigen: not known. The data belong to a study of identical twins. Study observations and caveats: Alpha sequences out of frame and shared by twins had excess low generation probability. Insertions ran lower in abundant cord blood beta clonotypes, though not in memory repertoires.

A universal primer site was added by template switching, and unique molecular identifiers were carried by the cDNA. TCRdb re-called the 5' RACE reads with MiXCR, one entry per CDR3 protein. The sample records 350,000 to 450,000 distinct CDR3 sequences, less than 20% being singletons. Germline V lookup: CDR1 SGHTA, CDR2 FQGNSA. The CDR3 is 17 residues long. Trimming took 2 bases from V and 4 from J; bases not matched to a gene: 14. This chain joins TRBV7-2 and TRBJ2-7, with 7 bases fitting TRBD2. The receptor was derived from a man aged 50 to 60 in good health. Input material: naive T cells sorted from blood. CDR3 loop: CASSLRERGFFPYEQYF. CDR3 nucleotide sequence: TGTGCCAGCAGCTTACGAGAGCGGGGCTTTTTCCCTTACGAGCAGTACTTC. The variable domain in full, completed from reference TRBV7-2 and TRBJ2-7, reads GAGVSQSPSNKVTEKGKDVELRCDPISGHTALYWYRQSLGQGLEFLIYFQGNSAPDKSGLPSDRFSAERTGGSVSTLTIQRTQQEDSAVYLCASSLRERGFFPYEQYFGPGTRLTVT.